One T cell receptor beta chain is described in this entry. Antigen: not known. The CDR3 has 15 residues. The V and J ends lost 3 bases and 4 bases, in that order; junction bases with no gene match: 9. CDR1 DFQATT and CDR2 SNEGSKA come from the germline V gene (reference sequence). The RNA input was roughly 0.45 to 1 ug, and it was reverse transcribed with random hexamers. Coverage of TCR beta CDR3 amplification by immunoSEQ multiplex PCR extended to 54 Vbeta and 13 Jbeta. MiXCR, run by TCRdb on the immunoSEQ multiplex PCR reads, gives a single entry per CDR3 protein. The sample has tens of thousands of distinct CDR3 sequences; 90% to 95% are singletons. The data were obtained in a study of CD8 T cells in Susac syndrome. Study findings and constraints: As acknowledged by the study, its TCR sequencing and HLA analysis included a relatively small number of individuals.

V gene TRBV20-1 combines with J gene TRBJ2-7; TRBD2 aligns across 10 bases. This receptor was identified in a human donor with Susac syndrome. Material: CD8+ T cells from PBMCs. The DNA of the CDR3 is TGCAGTGCTAGTGGGCTAGCGGGAGCTCGGTACGAGCAGTACTTC. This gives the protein CSASGLAGARYEQYF.